The source of this T cell receptor (beta chain) is a study of T cells in Graves' hyperthyroidism and ophthalmopathy. About the research overall: Prior to any treatment, at the point of initial diagnosis, peripheral blood was collected. General study results and limits: Ophthalmopathy was distinguished from stable hyperthyroidism by 13 V-J signatures.

PBMCs were collected from a roughly 10 ml volume of fresh peripheral blood. A note on this clonotype: Its antigen is unidentified.

RNA transcripts gave rise to amplified TCR beta CDR3 regions. The HTBI primer set was used in a first-round RT-PCR of the TCR CDR3. Each CDR3 protein is one row after TCRdb ran MiXCR on the multiplex PCR reads. The table has about 680,000 distinct CDR3 sequences, under 45% seen once. Sequenced: blood. This clonotype originated in a woman between 40 and 55 years old with Graves' hyperthyroidism.

CDR3 nucleotide sequence: TGTGCCAGCAGTTCGACAGGGGACCCCAACTCCTACGAGCAGTACTTC. Translating it yields CASSSTGDPNSYEQYF. The gene calls are TRBV7-2 and TRBJ2-7; 8 positions agree with TRBD1. Germline V gene lookup returns CDR1 SGHTA and CDR2 FQGNSA. The CDR3 runs 16 residues. The ends lost 6 bases at V and 0 bases at J; junction bases unmatched: 10. Full variable domain (rest looked up from reference TRBV7-2 and TRBJ2-7): GAGVSQSPSNKVTEKGKDVELRCDPISGHTALYWYRQSLGQGLEFLIYFQGNSAPDKSGLPSDRFSAERTGGSVSTLTIQRTQQEDSAVYLCASSSTGDPNSYEQYFGPGTRLTVT.